This entry is about one TCR beta chain. Its antigen remains unidentified. The sample originates from a study of CD8+ T cells in alopecia areata. Study-wide results and caveats: Normal skin's resident alphabeta T cells are also sequenced in scalp samples. Across lesional scalp, and particularly alopecia totalis/universalis, clonality surpassed that of normal scalp. There was only one nonresponder, so it was unclear how baseline CD8+ expansion relates to response.

cDNA prepared by RNA extraction and subsequent reverse transcription served as the template for sequencing. Repertoires were generated with immunoSEQ multiplex PCR, while TCRdb's copy carries only in-frame clones and drops some. This table has 100,000 to 140,000 clones, about 83% appearing once. Treatment meaning: oral pan-JAK inhibitor, 5-10 mg twice daily. Sequences were derived from CD8+ T cells sorted from blood, sampled at week 24, from a patient treated with tofacitinib. The source of this sequence is a human donor with alopecia areata.

CDR3: CASTGGGSYNEQFF. The CDR3 DNA is TGTGCCAGTACCGGGGGGGGATCCTACAATGAGCAGTTCTTC. V gene TRBV19 combines with J gene TRBJ2-1; 8 bases are a match to TRBD2. The CDR3 is 14 residues long. V was clipped by 7 bases and J by 1 base; unmatched bases: 3. Germline CDR1 LNHDA, CDR2 SQIVND (reference sequence).